A single TCR beta chain is shown here with its context. Its antigen is unidentified. It was with 60 Vbeta and 13 Jbeta primers that the PCR ran. Per the study methods: An analysis that came later counted some 85 million unique TCR beta chains, around 12 million shared. TCRdb's copy holds only in-frame clones and misses some; the assay was immunoSEQ multiplex PCR. That table furnishes V, J and clone size, whereas the DNA furnished D and trimming. The sample includes nearly 110,000 clones, more than 65% of them seen just once. CDR3 length: 14 amino acids. Germline CDR1 and CDR2: SGHTA and FQGNSA. Trimming pared 4 bases from V and 1 base from J, leaving 10 bases between. The sample is drawn from a study of cytomegalovirus exposure and HLA in healthy donors. Study-level information: Among the roughly 400 donors who were genotyped, approximately 83% fell in the genetic ancestry cluster that is associated with self-reported Caucasian donors. The study's findings and limits: Follow-up analysis later connected one missense variant in DCLRE1C with trimming of TCR beta V- and J-genes. There were 164 TCR beta chains listed as cytomegalovirus-associated.

This TCR came from a male donor in good health and CMV-seronegative. The sequenced sample was PBMCs. This chain joins TRBV7-2 and TRBJ1-1; the D gene is possibly TRBD1 (6 bases). CDR3 DNA sequence: TGTGCCAGCAGCTGGGACACCCCGAACACTGAAGCTTTCTTT. This codes for CASSWDTPNTEAFF. The full variable domain, with the rest looked up from reference TRBV7-2 and TRBJ1-1, is GAGVSQSPSNKVTEKGKDVELRCDPISGHTALYWYRQSLGQGLEFLIYFQGNSAPDKSGLPSDRFSAERTGGSVSTLTIQRTQQEDSAVYLCASSWDTPNTEAFFGQGTRLTVV.